Described below is a single T cell receptor beta chain sequence and its context. Its antigen is unidentified. This sample was taken from a study of a mutant IDH1 vaccine in newly diagnosed glioma. The wider study: At week 47 came visit V13, while visit V12 had come at week 35.

Assay: immunoSEQ multiplex PCR; the TCRdb copy retains only in-frame clones and omits some. The sample contains over 75,000 clones, about 81% of which appear only once. The CDR3 spans 18 residues. V dropped 4 bases and J dropped 2; count of bases not matched to a gene: 11. Germline V gives CDR1 SGHTA, CDR2 FQGTGA. Time point noted: week 47, end of study. Every vaccination contained 300 ug of the mutant IDH1 20-mer peptide and was paired with topical imiquimod. Weeks 1, 3, 5, 7, 11, 15, 19 and 23 were when patients received their eight vaccinations. The study enrolled donors with new WHO grade 3 or 4 IDH1-mutant, ATRX-lost astrocytomas.

The sample here was PBMCs, taken from a glioma patient whose treatment included an IDH1 peptide vaccine. The chain uses TRBV7-3 and TRBJ2-3; 11 nucleotides align to TRBD2. This clonotype was sampled from a man aged 35-49 years with glioma. CDR3 loop: CASSSQRLAGSTTDTQYF. In nucleotides, the CDR3 is TGTGCCAGCAGCTCCCAGCGACTAGCGGGATCAACCACAGATACGCAGTATTTT.